The rows below give T cell receptor beta chains drawn from one sample of a study of Graves' ophthalmopathy and Graves' hyperthyroidism. MiXCR was run by TCRdb on the multiplex PCR reads, yielding one entry per CDR3 protein. Of around 1,000,000 distinct CDR3 sequences listed, 35% to 40% are singletons. The sequencing sample was made of peripheral blood or thyroid tissue (not recorded which). All receptors come from an adult man with Graves' hyperthyroidism. Each CDR3 is given with its conserved first and last residue. The order of the fields is clone size, J gene, D gene, V gene, CDR3 protein, CDR3 DNA. D genes are given only for firm matches. Clone sizes are given selectively: once, few, many, or a class where the clone is expanded.

>-|TRBJ1-2|TRBD1|TRBV20-1
CSAIGTGVSDGYTF
TGCAGTGCTATAGGGACAGGGGTTAGTGATGGCTACACCTTC
>-|TRBJ2-7|TRBD2|TRBV20-1
CSARGGGFSSYEQYF
TGCAGTGCTAGGGGGGGGGGATTCAGCTCCTACGAGCAGTACTTC
>many|TRBJ2-7|TRBD1|TRBV7-3
CASSSDRAREQYF
TGTGCCAGCAGCTCGGACAGGGCGCGTGAGCAGTACTTC
>once|TRBJ1-1|TRBD1|TRBV20-1
CSADTGGRVTEAFF
TGCAGTGCCGACACAGGGGGCAGAGTGACTGAAGCTTTCTTT
>-|TRBJ1-4|-|TRBV10-3
CAISEKAINEKLFF
TGTGCCATCAGTGAGAAGGCAATCAATGAAAAACTGTTTTTT
>-|TRBJ1-2|TRBD1|TRBV25-1
CASSETGGGSYGYTF
TGTGCCAGCAGTGAAACAGGGGGAGGTAGCTATGGCTACACCTTC
>few|TRBJ2-7|-|TRBV12-3/TRBV12-4
CASSPGEPSYEQYF
TGTGCCAGCAGTCCAGGGGAACCCTCCTACGAGCAGTACTTC
>-|TRBJ1-4|-|TRBV4-1
CASGHTGPATNEKLFF
TGCGCCAGCGGCCACACGGGCCCCGCAACTAATGAAAAACTGTTTTTT
>-|TRBJ2-3|TRBD2|TRBV20-1
CSARPGTRGSDTQYF
TGCAGTGCTCGCCCCGGGACTAGGGGTTCAGATACGCAGTATTTT
>many|TRBJ2-5|-|TRBV29-1
CSVVSGGLETQYF
TGCAGCGTCGTGTCGGGGGGCTTGGAGACCCAGTACTTC
>-|TRBJ2-7|TRBD1|TRBV6-5
CASSSLGTGASYEQYF
TGTGCCAGCAGTTCACTTGGGACAGGAGCCTCCTACGAGCAGTACTTC
>-|TRBJ1-3|TRBD1|TRBV9
CASSVDGTGDPGNTIYF
TGTGCCAGCAGCGTAGATGGGACAGGGGATCCTGGAAACACCATATATTTT
>-|TRBJ2-5|-|TRBV28
CASSFPTLETQYF
TGTGCCAGCAGTTTCCCCACCCTAGAGACCCAGTACTTC
>-|TRBJ2-7|TRBD1|TRBV29-1
CSVVEGTGGFEQYF
TGCAGCGTTGTTGAGGGGACAGGGGGCTTCGAGCAGTACTTC
>many|TRBJ2-7|-|TRBV6-5
CASRASGAYEQYF
TGTGCCAGCAGGGCCTCGGGCGCTTACGAGCAGTACTTC
>once|TRBJ2-5|-|TRBV11-1
CASSLRTTREEIPETQYF
TGTGCCAGCAGCTTACGGACGACCAGGGAGGAAATCCCGGAGACCCAGTACTTC